These T cell receptor beta chains were read from a single sample in a study of T cell responses to AZD1222 COVID-19 vaccine. The method was immunoSEQ multiplex PCR; TCRdb's version includes in-frame clones alone and lacks a portion of them. Altogether more than 75,000 clones are present, 89% being singletons, with the ten largest covering around 1.5%. The source material was peripheral blood, sampled on day 0 of AZD1222 vaccination. The source of these receptors is an adult in good health. Each CDR3 is given with its conserved first and last residue. Each record gives: V gene, J gene, D gene, clone size, CDR3 DNA, CDR3 protein. D genes are given only for firm matches. Size values are once, few and many counts, or a class for expanded clones, and some rows have none.

TRBV4-3	TRBJ1-2	TRBD1	NA	TGCGCCAGCACCAGGACAGGAGTAAATGGCTACACCTTC	CASTRTGVNGYTF
TRBV19	TRBJ1-1	NA	NA	TGTGCCAGTAGTCAACAGGGTGTGAACACTGAAGCTTTCTTT	CASSQQGVNTEAFF
TRBV7-9	TRBJ2-7	NA	NA	TGTGCCAGCAGCTTAGGGGAGTATGAGGACTACGAGCAGTACTTC	CASSLGEYEDYEQYF
TRBV5-1	TRBJ1-5	TRBD1	NA	TGCGCCAGCAGCTTGTCAGGGGGAGATCAGCCCCAGCATTTT	CASSLSGGDQPQHF
TRBV6-5	TRBJ1-1	TRBD1	NA	TGTGCCAGCAGTTACTCCCAGGGGGGGAGGTTGACTGAAGCTTTCTTT	CASSYSQGGRLTEAFF
TRBV4-2	TRBJ1-5	NA	NA	TGTGCCAGCAGCCAAGATTCCACAGGGCTCAATCAGCCCCAGCATTTT	CASSQDSTGLNQPQHF
TRBV20-1	TRBJ1-6	NA	NA	TGCAGTGCTAGTACCGTAGTTTGGGGTTCATTTTCACCCCTCCACTTT	CSASTVVWGSFSPLHF
TRBV7-6	TRBJ1-2	NA	once	TGTGCCAGCAGCTTAGCCTACCTGGGACCATCCTATGGCTACACCTTC	CASSLAYLGPSYGYTF
TRBV21-1	TRBJ2-4	NA	NA	TGTGCCGGAGGGACCGACAGGGGCAGGGGAAACATTCAGTACTTC	CAGGTDRGRGNIQYF
TRBV28	TRBJ1-2	NA	NA	TGTGCCAGCAGTGCCGAGGGAGGACAGACCTTTAACTATGGCTACACCTTC	CASSAEGGQTFNYGYTF
TRBV24-1	TRBJ1-2	NA	NA	TGTGCCACCAGTGAGGGCCTAAGGGTTGGCTACACCTTC	CATSEGLRVGYTF
TRBV7-8	TRBJ2-7	NA	NA	TGTGCCAGCAGCCCCCGGACGGACGCCTCATACGAGCAGTACTTC	CASSPRTDASYEQYF
TRBV6-1	TRBJ2-4	NA	once	TGTGCCAGCAGTGAAAATTGGGCGACGGACATTCAGTACTTC	CASSENWATDIQYF
TRBV4-2	TRBJ1-5	NA	NA	TGTGCCAGCAGCCAAGTACCGGGACAAGGAAGCAATCAGCCCCAGCATTTT	CASSQVPGQGSNQPQHF
TRBV5-5	TRBJ1-1	NA	NA	TGTGCCAGCAGCCCATCTCCGCGGGGGGCAGGGACTGAAGCTTTCTTT	CASSPSPRGAGTEAFF
TRBV27	TRBJ1-6	NA	NA	TGTGCCAGCAGTTTATCGCCCCATTCACCCCTCCACTTT	CASSLSPHSPLHF
TRBV7-2	TRBJ2-2	NA	NA	TGTGCCAGCAGCTCCCCCACCGGGGAGCTGTTTTTT	CASSSPTGELFF
TRBV30	TRBJ1-6	NA	NA	TGTGCCTGCCCCCGGTTAGGTGGGTTTAATTCACCCCTCCACTTT	CACPRLGGFNSPLHF
TRBV2	TRBJ1-4	NA	NA	TGTGCCAGCAGGAGAGATCTACCCACTAATGAAAAACTGTTTTTT	CASRRDLPTNEKLFF
TRBV7-2	TRBJ2-1	TRBD2	NA	TGTGCCAGCAGCGACAGGCTTCGAGAACTAGCGGGGTACAATGAGCAGTTCTTC	CASSDRLRELAGYNEQFF
TRBV4-3	TRBJ1-4	NA	NA	TGCGCCAGCAGCCCCACCAGTGCAAGGAATGAAAAACTGTTTTTT	CASSPTSARNEKLFF
TRBV9	TRBJ1-6	NA	few	TGTGCCAGCAGCGTACAGGGAGTAGGGTCACCCCTCCACTTT	CASSVQGVGSPLHF
TRBV4-2	TRBJ1-5	NA	NA	TGTGCCAGCAGCCATTGGGAAGGAGTTGTTCAGCCCCAGCATTTT	CASSHWEGVVQPQHF
TRBV2	TRBJ1-1	NA	once	TGTGCCAGCAGTGCAAACAGTAACACTGAAGCTTTCTTT	CASSANSNTEAFF
TRBV7-2	TRBJ1-1	NA	NA	TGTGCCAGCAGCTTAGAAGGAAACACTGAAGCTTTCTTT	CASSLEGNTEAFF
TRBV18	TRBJ1-6	NA	NA	TGTGCCAGCTCCCAGAGGGATAATTCACCCCTCCACTTT	CASSQRDNSPLHF
TRBV9	TRBJ2-1	NA	NA	TGTGCCAGCAGCCCGGATGTAGGGGTATACAATGAGCAGTTCTTC	CASSPDVGVYNEQFF
TRBV12-3/TRBV12-4	TRBJ2-1	TRBD1	once	TGTGCCAGCAGTGGACAGGGGACTGAGCAGTTCTTC	CASSGQGTEQFF
TRBV28	TRBJ2-5	NA	NA	TGTGCCAGCACATACTACTCGTCGGCCCGGGAGACCCAGTACTTC	CASTYYSSARETQYF
TRBV5-6	TRBJ2-7	TRBD1	NA	TGTGCCAGCAGCCAAGGACAGGGACCCTACGAGCAGTACTTC	CASSQGQGPYEQYF
TRBV4-1	TRBJ1-4	NA	NA	TGCGCCAGCAGCCAAGTACAGGCTGGCACAACTAATGAAAAACTGTTTTTT	CASSQVQAGTTNEKLFF
TRBV7-9	TRBJ1-1	NA	once	TGTGCCAGCAGCTCCCCTCGTGACGGGAACACTGAAGCTTTCTTT	CASSSPRDGNTEAFF
TRBV28	TRBJ2-2	NA	NA	TGTGCCAGCAGCTCCCCCCGGGGGCCAGGAACCGGGGAGCTGTTTTTT	CASSSPRGPGTGELFF
TRBV9	TRBJ1-5	NA	NA	TGTGCCAGCAGCGTAGCAGGGGAGGGTCAGCCCCAGCATTTT	CASSVAGEGQPQHF
TRBV6-5	TRBJ2-6	NA	NA	TGTGCCAGCCATAGAGCTGGGGCCAACGTCCTGACTTTC	CASHRAGANVLTF
TRBV7-8	TRBJ2-7	NA	few	TGTGCCAGCAGCTTAGCTGCGGGCCTTCACGAGCAGTACTTC	CASSLAAGLHEQYF
TRBV18	TRBJ1-5	NA	NA	TGTGCCAGCTCACCAGGAGGGACGGGCGGTCAGCCCCAGCATTTT	CASSPGGTGGQPQHF
TRBV19	TRBJ1-1	NA	once	TGTGCCAGTAGTACCCCCCCTGGGTGGTCCGACACTGAAGCTTTCTTT	CASSTPPGWSDTEAFF
TRBV11-1	TRBJ2-1	TRBD2	NA	TGTGCCAGCAGCTTACTAGCGGCGATCTCCTACAATGAGCAGTTCTTC	CASSLLAAISYNEQFF
TRBV5-1	TRBJ1-1	NA	NA	TGCGCCAGCAGCTTGGCCGGGAATTTGAACACTGAAGCTTTCTTT	CASSLAGNLNTEAFF
TRBV2	TRBJ2-3	NA	NA	TGTGCCAGCAGTGAAGAGTTGACGGTAGATACGCAGTATTTT	CASSEELTVDTQYF